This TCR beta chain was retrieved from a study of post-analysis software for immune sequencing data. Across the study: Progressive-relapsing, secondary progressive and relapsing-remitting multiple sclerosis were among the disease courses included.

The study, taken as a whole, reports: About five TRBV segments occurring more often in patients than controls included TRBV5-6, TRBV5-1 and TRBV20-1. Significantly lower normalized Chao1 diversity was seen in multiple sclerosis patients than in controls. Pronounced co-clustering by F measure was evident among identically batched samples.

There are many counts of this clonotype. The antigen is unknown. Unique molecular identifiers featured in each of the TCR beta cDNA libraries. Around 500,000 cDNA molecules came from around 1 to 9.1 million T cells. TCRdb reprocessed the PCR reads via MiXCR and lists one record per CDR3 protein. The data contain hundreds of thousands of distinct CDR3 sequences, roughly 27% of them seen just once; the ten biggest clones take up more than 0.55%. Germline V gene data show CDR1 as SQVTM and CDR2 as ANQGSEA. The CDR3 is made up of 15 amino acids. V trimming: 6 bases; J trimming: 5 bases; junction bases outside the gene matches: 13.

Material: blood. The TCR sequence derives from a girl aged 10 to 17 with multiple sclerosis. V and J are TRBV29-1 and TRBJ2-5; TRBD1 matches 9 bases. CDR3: CSVAGKQGAWETQYF. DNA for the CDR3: TGCAGCGTCGCCGGCAAACAGGGGGCTTGGGAGACCCAGTACTTC.